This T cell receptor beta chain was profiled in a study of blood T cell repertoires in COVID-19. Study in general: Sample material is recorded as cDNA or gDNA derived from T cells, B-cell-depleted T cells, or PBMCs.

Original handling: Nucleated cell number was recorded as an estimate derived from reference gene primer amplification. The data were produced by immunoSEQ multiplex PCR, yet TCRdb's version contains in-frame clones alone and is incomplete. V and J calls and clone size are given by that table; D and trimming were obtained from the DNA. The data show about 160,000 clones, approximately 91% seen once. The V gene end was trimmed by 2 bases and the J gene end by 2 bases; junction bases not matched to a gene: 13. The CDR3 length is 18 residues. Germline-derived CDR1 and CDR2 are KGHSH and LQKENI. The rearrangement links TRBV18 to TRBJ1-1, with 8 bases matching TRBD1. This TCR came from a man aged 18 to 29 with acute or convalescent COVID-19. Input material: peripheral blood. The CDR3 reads CASSPRATGGYKNTEAFF. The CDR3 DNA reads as TGTGCCAGCTCACCAAGGGCCACAGGGGGATATAAAAACACTGAAGCTTTCTTT.